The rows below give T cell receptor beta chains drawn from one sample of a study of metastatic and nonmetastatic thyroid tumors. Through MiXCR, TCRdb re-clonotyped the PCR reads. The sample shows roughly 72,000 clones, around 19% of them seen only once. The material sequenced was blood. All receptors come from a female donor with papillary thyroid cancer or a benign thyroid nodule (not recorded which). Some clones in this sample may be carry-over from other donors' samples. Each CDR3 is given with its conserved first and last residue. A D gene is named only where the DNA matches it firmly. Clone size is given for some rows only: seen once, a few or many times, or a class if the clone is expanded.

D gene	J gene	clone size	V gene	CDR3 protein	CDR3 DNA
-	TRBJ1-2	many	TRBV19	CASSINQGTYGYTF	TGTGCCAGTAGTATAAATCAGGGTACCTATGGCTACACCTTC
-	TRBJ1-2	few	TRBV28	CASSFRGNYGYTF	TGTGCCAGCAGTTTTAGGGGAAACTATGGCTACACCTTC
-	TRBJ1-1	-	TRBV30	CAWRSGYTEAFF	TGTGCCTGGAGGTCGGGCTACACTGAAGCTTTCTTT
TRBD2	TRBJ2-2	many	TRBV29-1	CSVEGLAGYTGELFF	TGCAGCGTTGAGGGACTAGCGGGTTACACCGGGGAGCTGTTTTTT
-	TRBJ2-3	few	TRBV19	CASRDAGPRDTQYF	TGTGCCAGTAGGGACGCTGGACCTAGGGATACGCAGTATTTT
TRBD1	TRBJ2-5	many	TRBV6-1	CASSLNRGAETQYF	TGTGCCAGCAGCCTCAACAGGGGGGCGGAGACCCAGTACTTC
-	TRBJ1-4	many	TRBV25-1	CASSEGDESLEKLFF	TGTGCCAGCAGTGAAGGGGACGAGTCTTTGGAAAAACTGTTTTTT
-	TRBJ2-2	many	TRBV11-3	CASGLMNTGELFF	TGTGCAAGCGGGCTGATGAACACCGGGGAGCTGTTTTTT
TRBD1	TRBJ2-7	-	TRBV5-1	CASSWAGQGLDEQYF	TGCGCCAGCAGCTGGGCGGGACAGGGTCTCGACGAGCAGTACTTC
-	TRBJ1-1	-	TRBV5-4	CASSLAGVRTEAFF	TGTGCCAGCAGCTTGGCGGGGGTTAGGACTGAAGCTTTCTTT
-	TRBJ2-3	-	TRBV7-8	CASSLGEAGTQYF	TGTGCCAGCAGCTTAGGGGAGGCAGGTACGCAGTATTTT
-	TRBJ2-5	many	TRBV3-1	CASSQATGREGETQYF	TGTGCCAGCAGCCAAGCCACCGGGAGAGAGGGAGAGACCCAGTACTTC
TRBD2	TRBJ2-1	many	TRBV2	CASRGPSGSSSYNEQFF	TGTGCCAGCAGGGGACCTAGCGGATCGAGCTCCTACAATGAGCAGTTCTTC
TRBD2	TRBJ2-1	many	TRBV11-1	CASSLARLAGGNEQFF	TGTGCCAGCAGCTTAGCGCGACTAGCGGGAGGGAATGAGCAGTTCTTC
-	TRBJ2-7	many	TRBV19	CASSIDPWRDGPSEQYF	TGTGCCAGTAGTATAGACCCATGGCGGGACGGGCCGTCCGAGCAGTACTTC
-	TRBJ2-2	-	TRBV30	CAWTASTVIGELFF	TGTGCCTGGACCGCTAGTACAGTGATCGGGGAGCTGTTTTTT
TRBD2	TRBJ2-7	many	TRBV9	CASSPRGLAFYEQYF	TGTGCCAGCAGCCCTCGAGGACTAGCCTTTTACGAGCAGTACTTC
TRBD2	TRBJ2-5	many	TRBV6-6	CASSYSYRGDETQYF	TGTGCCAGCAGTTACTCCTATCGGGGGGACGAGACCCAGTACTTC
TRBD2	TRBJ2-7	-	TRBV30	CAWNREGSYEQYF	TGTGCCTGGAATCGGGAGGGTTCCTACGAGCAGTACTTC
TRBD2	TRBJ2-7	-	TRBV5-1	CASSLLPSGTYEQYF	TGCGCCAGCAGCTTGCTTCCTAGCGGGACCTACGAGCAGTACTTC
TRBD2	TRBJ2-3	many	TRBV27	CASSLSLPSWEGSTDTQYF	TGTGCCAGCAGTTTATCGCTGCCTTCTTGGGAGGGTAGCACAGATACGCAGTATTTT
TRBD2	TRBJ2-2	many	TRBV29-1	CSVDSGTTNTGELFF	TGCAGCGTTGATTCCGGGACTACTAACACCGGGGAGCTGTTTTTT
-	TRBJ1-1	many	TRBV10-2	CASRGTPNTEAFF	TGCGCCAGCAGAGGGACTCCGAACACTGAAGCTTTCTTT
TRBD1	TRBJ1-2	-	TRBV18	CASSRTGQGERGDTF	TGTGCCAGCTCTCGTACTGGACAGGGGGAAAGGGGCGACACCTTC
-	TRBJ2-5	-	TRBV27	CASSLKGVRGTQYF	TGTGCCAGCAGTTTAAAAGGGGTCCGGGGGACCCAGTACTTC
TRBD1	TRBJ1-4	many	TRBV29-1	CSVKGAGSEKLFF	TGCAGCGTGAAGGGGGCGGGTAGTGAAAAACTGTTTTTT